The clone carrying this T cell receptor beta chain has a handful of counts. This specimen comes from a study of blood T cells in healthy people across ages. No fewer than 5.5 micrograms of total RNA were isolated from every sample. Through a sample-barcoded 5' primer and a J-beta primer mix, a second PCR was run for roughly 7 to 11 cycles. MiXCR, run by TCRdb on the 5' RACE reads, gives a single entry per CDR3 protein. This table has 1.5 million to 2 million distinct CDR3 sequences, about 31% appearing once. Germline V gives CDR1 ENHRY, CDR2 SYGVKD. This CDR3 has 13 amino acids. Sequencing was done on a sample of blood. The receptor was isolated from a woman between 25 and 40 years old in good health. The chain employs TRBV10-3 and TRBJ2-4; a possible D gene is TRBD1 (6 bases). Gene TRBJ2-7 matches the end of the DNA better, so the J call may be wrong. The DNA for the CDR3 is TGTGCCATCGCACTGACAGGTAGAGACGAGCAGTACTTC. The encoded protein is CAIALTGRDEQYF.